The clone carrying this TCR beta chain was seen at least ten times. No antigen is known for it. This sample is part of a study of regulatory T cells in long-lasting Graves disease. Study-wide points: Whereas more than 950 public clonotypes were shared by new patients, persistent patients shared more, at 2,500 to 3,500. Persistent disease was characterized by preferential usage of TRBV28, TRBJ1-2 and TRBJ2-5. The analysis examined peripheral blood only and excluded thyroid tissue.

Arm-PCR with iRepertoire HTBI primers amplified the CDR3 regions for these TCR beta libraries. TCRdb itself ran the multiplex PCR reads through MiXCR, one entry per CDR3 protein. Of 400,000 to 500,000 distinct CDR3 sequences listed, 12% to 15% are singletons. Regarding time point: newly diagnosed GD, antithyroid drugs for less than 3 months. PBMC RNA was the source of the TCR library. With 6 bases removed from V and 4 bases from J, the gap between germline ends came to 18 bases. The length of the CDR3 is 15 residues. The same specimen was also included in a second study, on T cells in Graves' hyperthyroidism and ophthalmopathy. That investigation notes: Investigators excluded patients with uncontrolled infection, other autoimmune disease, pregnancy or lactation.

The TCR sequence derives from a woman aged 45-65 years with Graves disease. The material sequenced was peripheral blood mononuclear cells (PBMCs), taken at new diagnosis, from a patient treated with antithyroid drugs. The chain is built from TRBV12-3 or TRBV12-4 and TRBJ2-5, with a weak D call TRBD1 (6 bases). The CDR3 region has the DNA TGTGCCAGCAGGACCGGACAGTATTTAGGAGAGACCCAGTACTTC. As protein: CASRTGQYLGETQYF.